The sequence of this TCR beta chain was determined in a study of graft-versus-host responses after intestinal transplantation. Study as a whole: Induction using anti-thymocyte globulin, followed by tacrolimus and steroids for roughly 3 years, was given to all recipients.

The CDR3 spans 16 residues. The V gene's germline CDR1 is LGHNA and CDR2 YNFKEQ. J was trimmed by 2 bases and V by 2 bases; bases with no gene match: 8. The method was immunoSEQ multiplex PCR; TCRdb's version includes in-frame clones alone and lacks a portion of them. This sample has about 40,000 clones, with about 90% found just once. Sequenced material: PBMCs, taken 300 to 320 days after intestinal transplant. The clonotype comes from a human patient who received an intestinal transplant, so some T cells may come from the graft donor. The gene calls are TRBV4-2 and TRBJ2-7; TRBD2 aligns across 8 bases. CDR3 in DNA: TGTGCCAGCAGCCAATCTACTAGCGGCACTACCTACGAGCAGTACTTC. Translation: CASSQSTSGTTYEQYF.